A selection of T cell receptor beta chains follows, all from one sample in a study of human versus mouse CDR3 diversity and MHC coevolution. Data came from immunoSEQ multiplex PCR; TCRdb stores just in-frame clones and leaves some out. This repertoire shows 55,000 to 65,000 clones, around 94% found once; its top ten account for approximately 19%. The sample consisted of naive CD4+ T cells from blood. The source of these receptors is a person aged 55 to 70 in good health. The CDR3 runs from the conserved cysteine through the conserved F or W. The D gene is left open where the match is weak. Size is stated for part of the rows, as once, few or many counts, or as a class when the clone is expanded.

v_call,d_call,j_call,clone_size,cdr3_nt,cdr3_aa
TRBV9,.,TRBJ2-2,.,TGTGCCAGCAGCGTAGTCGGGGGCGGGGAGCTGTTTTTT,CASSVVGGGELFF
TRBV27,TRBD1,TRBJ2-2,.,TGTGCCAGCACCTCACTAGGGGGCCTCTGGGGCGGGGAGCTGTTTTTT,CASTSLGGLWGGELFF
TRBV6-5,TRBD2,TRBJ2-5,.,TGTGCCAGCACCCTGGGAGGGTCGCAGACCCAGTACTTC,CASTLGGSQTQYF
TRBV7-3,.,TRBJ2-2,.,TGTGCCAGCAGCTTAACGTTGGCAGAGAACACCGGGGAGCTGTTTTTT,CASSLTLAENTGELFF
TRBV7-9,.,TRBJ2-5,.,TGTGCCAGCAGGCGACAAGAAGAGACCCAGTACTTC,CASRRQEETQYF
TRBV9,.,TRBJ1-2,.,TGTGCCAGCAGCGTAGGATCTTCATCCACCTTTACTCCCTATGGCTACACCTTC,CASSVGSSSTFTPYGYTF
TRBV5-1,TRBD2,TRBJ2-7,once,TGCGCCAGCAGCCGGGGACTAGCGGGAGTATACGAGCAGTACTTC,CASSRGLAGVYEQYF
TRBV30,.,TRBJ1-5,once,TGTGCCTGCCCCACAACCGACTTTAGGGGCGATCAGCCCCAGCATTTT,CACPTTDFRGDQPQHF
TRBV5-1,TRBD1,TRBJ2-7,.,TGCGCCAGCAGCTTGGGACAGGGTAGTTACGAGCAGTACTTC,CASSLGQGSYEQYF
TRBV7-9,.,TRBJ2-1,.,TGTGCCAGCAGCTTTACTGACTCCTACAATGAGCAGTTCTTC,CASSFTDSYNEQFF
TRBV7-5,.,TRBJ2-7,.,TGTGTCAGAAGCTTATCTTCCTGGCGGGAGGGCCACGACGAGCAGTACTTC,CVRSLSSWREGHDEQYF
TRBV2,TRBD2,TRBJ2-5,.,TGTGCCAGCAAGGCGCCGGGACTAGCCCCAGAGACCCAGTACTTC,CASKAPGLAPETQYF
TRBV12-2,.,TRBJ2-7,.,TGTGCTAAGGGGCGAAGCTCCTACGAGCAGTACTTC,CAKGRSSYEQYF
TRBV5-1,TRBD2,TRBJ2-1,.,TGCGCCAGCAGCGGGACTAGCGGGAGCTCCTACAATGAGCAGTTCTTC,CASSGTSGSSYNEQFF
TRBV9,TRBD1,TRBJ1-2,.,TGTGCCAGCAGCCCGGACGCGTCCGCAGGGGGTCGTCTTGGCTATGGCTACACCTTC,CASSPDASAGGRLGYGYTF
TRBV6-6,TRBD2,TRBJ2-7,.,TGTGCCAGCAGCTTCGGGACTAGCGGGTTTTACGAGCAGTACTTC,CASSFGTSGFYEQYF
TRBV10-3,.,TRBJ2-1,.,TGTGCCATCAGTGAAGTACAGGGTCTCTACAATGAGCAGTTCTTC,CAISEVQGLYNEQFF